Each of the 13 T cell receptor beta chains below was sequenced from the same sample in a study of early T cells in non-severe SARS-CoV-2 infection. TCRdb reprocessed the 5' RACE reads via MiXCR and lists one record per CDR3 protein. The table includes about 94,000 distinct CDR3 sequences, about 13% detected once. The sequenced sample consisted of whole blood. Source of these receptors: an adult who was a healthcare worker with PCR-confirmed SARS-CoV-2 infection or an uninfected control (not recorded which).

At least ten counts were recorded for this clonotype. The chain links TRBV3-1 to TRBJ2-7, with 7 bases aligning to TRBD2. The germline V gene encodes CDR1 LGHDT and CDR2 YNNKEL (reference sequence). The CDR3 loop spans 15 amino acids. V dropped 0 bases and J dropped 5; count of bases not matched to a gene: 7. The CDR3 reads CASSQEGRRGNEQYF. The CDR3 nucleotides read TGTGCCAGCAGCCAAGAGGGCCGGCGGGGGAACGAGCAGTACTTC.

This clonotype appeared many times. This chain joins TRBV6-5 and TRBJ1-6, with TRBD1 matching over 8 bases. V lost 0 bases to trimming and J lost 8 bases; unmatched junction nucleotides: 3. The CDR3 totals 15 residues. CDR1 is MNHEY and CDR2 is SVGAGI in the germline V gene. In DNA form, the CDR3 reads TGTGCCAGCAGTTACTCGGACAGGGTGGATTCACCCCTCCACTTT. Translation gives CASSYSDRVDSPLHF.

The chain links TRBV5-1 to TRBJ2-3; D gene uncertain. Deletions cut 0 bases from V and 2 bases from J, with 7 bases between. Germline CDR1 SGHRS, CDR2 YFSETQ. The CDR3 spans 14 residues. CDR3: CASSLEVATDTQYF. The CDR3 DNA reads as TGCGCCAGCAGCTTGGAGGTCGCCACAGATACGCAGTATTTT.

The chain has TRBV20-1 and TRBJ2-5, with 7 bases identical to TRBD1. Per the germline V gene, CDR1 is DFQATT and CDR2 is SNEGSKA (reference sequence). V was clipped by 4 bases and J by 3 bases; unmatched bases: 5. The CDR3 loop spans 13 amino acids. CDR3 region: CSAKGTGEETQYF. CDR3 bases: TGCAGTGCTAAGGGTACAGGGGAAGAGACCCAGTACTTC.

Only a few counts were recorded for this clonotype. This rearrangement joins TRBV2 to TRBJ2-2, with 7 bases identical to TRBD2. Germline-derived CDR1 and CDR2 are SNHLY and FYNNEI. The junction had 8 bases not matched to a gene; V was cut back by 6 bases and J by 7 bases. CDR3 size: 14 residues. This CDR3 reads CASRQGGVNGELFF. As DNA, the CDR3 is TGTGCCAGCAGGCAGGGAGGGGTTAACGGGGAGCTGTTTTTT.

This clonotype came up many times. The J gene is TRBJ2-3, the V gene TRBV5-4; D gene uncertain. The length of the CDR3 is 16 residues. The ends were cut back, 4 bases at V and 0 bases at J, with 15 bases in the middle. Germline V gene sequence: CDR1 SGHNT, CDR2 YYREEE (reference sequence). CDR3 protein: CASSPGGRTSTDTQYF. The CDR3, as DNA: TGTGCCAGCAGCCCTGGTGGCAGAACTAGCACAGATACGCAGTATTTT.

Only a few counts were recorded for this clonotype. Germline and junction disagree at one end, which may indicate a read error. This chain joins TRBV2 and TRBJ1-1; D gene ambiguous. Germline-derived CDR1 and CDR2 are SNHLY and FYNNEI. The CDR3 extends over 13 amino acids. The CDR3 region is CARRSGTNNEAFF. CDR3 sequence (DNA): TGTGCCAGACGCTCCGGCACTAACAATGAAGCTTTCTTT. The whole variable domain, filled in from reference TRBV2 and TRBJ1-1, reads EPEVTQTPSHQVTQMGQEVILRCVPISNHLYFYWYRQILGQKVEFLVSFYNNEISEKSEIFDDQFSVERPDGSNFTLKIRSTKLEDSAMYFCARRSGTNNEAFFGQGTRLTVV.

This clonotype was found many times. The chain uses TRBV14 and TRBJ1-6; D uncertain. The V end was cut by 4 bases, the J end by 0 bases, with 10 bases between. From germline, CDR1 is SGHDN and CDR2 FVKESK. CDR3 length: 16 amino acids. CDR3 in amino acids: CASSRVTSSYNSPLHF. The CDR3 DNA follows: TGTGCCAGCAGCCGGGTGACGAGCTCCTATAATTCACCCCTCCACTTT.

This clonotype showed up many times. CDR3 sequence: CASSLSFTPGRVFSGVGEQYF. The CDR3 nucleotides are TGTGCCAGCAGTTTATCGTTCACCCCCGGGAGGGTCTTCTCCGGGGTTGGCGAGCAGTACTTC. The chain joins TRBV27 to TRBJ2-7; 8 bases agree with TRBD2. Germline lookup yields CDR1 MNHEY and CDR2 SMNVEV (reference sequence). Germline trimming cut 0 bases from V and 6 bases from J; bases unmatched to any gene: 25. The CDR3 has 21 residues.

This clonotype has a handful of counts. The rearrangement uses TRBV11-2 and TRBJ2-4; 9 bases line up with TRBD1. V gave up 5 bases and J gave up 2 bases; unmatched junction bases: 7. This CDR3 contains 16 residues. Germline V CDR1 and CDR2: SGHAT, FQNNGV. The chain's CDR3 is CASSHAGTGTKNIQYF. DNA of the CDR3: TGTGCCAGCAGCCACGCCGGGACAGGGACCAAAAACATTCAGTACTTC.

This chain links TRBV7-2 with TRBJ1-1, with 7 bases lining up with TRBD1. The germline gives CDR1 SGHTA, CDR2 FQGNSA. Trimming cost V 2 bases and J 11 bases; bases outside gene matches: 5. The CDR3 covers 12 residues. The DNA of the CDR3 is TGTGCCAGCAGCTTAAACAGGGGTAACGCTTTCTTT. Translating it yields CASSLNRGNAFF.

V usage is TRBV28 and J usage is TRBJ1-5, with unresolved D. The CDR3 has 14 amino acids. V was shortened by 5 bases and J by 3 bases, with 11 bases between the two germline ends. Germline V gene sequence: CDR1 MDHEN, CDR2 SYDVKM. CDR3 DNA: TGTGCCAGCAGTACCGGGCCGGCCAATCAGCCCCAGCATTTT. It translates to CASSTGPANQPQHF.

This clonotype occurred a few times. The rearrangement uses TRBV28 and TRBJ1-2; D possibly corresponds to TRBD1 (5 bases). V shed 2 bases and J shed 2 bases, with 15 bases lying between them. The CDR3 has 16 amino acids. CDR1 is MDHEN and CDR2 is SYDVKM in the germline V gene. CDR3 region: CASSLGAGTTNYGYTF. The DNA for the CDR3 is TGTGCCAGCAGTTTAGGGGCCGGGACGACCAACTATGGCTACACCTTC.